This TCR beta chain originates from a study of T cells in Graves' hyperthyroidism and ophthalmopathy (dated by TCRdb to between 2018 and 2021). In terms of the full investigation: Peripheral blood was sampled at the time of initial diagnosis, prior to any treatment. Prospective prediction of ophthalmopathy was tested in an independent validation cohort consisting of 18 hyperthyroidism patients and over 15 patients who later progressed to ophthalmopathy. The 90 or so discovery patients were randomly split 7:3 into training and test sets. The paper reports TCR Vbeta CDR3 sequencing of roughly 140 peripheral blood samples: around 45 ophthalmopathy, under 80 hyperthyroidism and 17 progressor patients. After blood sampling, hyperthyroidism patients were treated with methimazole at a starting dose of 30 mg daily, and ophthalmopathy patients were treated with high-dose intravenous methylprednisolone. The study also compared thyroid tissue and blood T-cell repertoires from 5 to 7 Graves' hyperthyroidism patients. To identify distinguishing TCR V-J signatures, a discovery cohort of some 100 patients was used, comprising 43 with Graves' ophthalmopathy and some 60 with stable Graves' hyperthyroidism. Results and caveats for the whole study, not just this receptor: During validation, the model predicted progression to ophthalmopathy a median of approximately 7 months ahead of onset, with 60% to 71% sensitivity and under 85% specificity. Sample size was not statistically predetermined, and blinding of investigators to group allocation was not performed. Most expanded thyroid clonotypes (frequency above 0.001) were also found in blood, which suggests that blood repertoires may mirror thyroid immune responses. Ophthalmopathy was separated from stable hyperthyroidism by a 13 V-J signature model, with around 90% sensitivity and roughly 84% specificity obtained in cross-validation and 80%/75% obtained in testing.

Amplification of TCR beta CDR3 regions was carried out from RNA transcripts. The first round of RT-PCR for the TCR CDR3 was performed with the HTBI primer set and the Qiagen OneStep RT-PCR kit. A second multiplex PCR round built the libraries, followed by size selection and purification. Libraries were sequenced paired-end with 100 bp reads on an Illumina HiSeq2000. In the paper's pipeline: SOAPnuke was used to process the raw data, removing reads that contained adapters or uncalled bases, had a mean Phred below 15, or lacked an exact match to the constant primer or identifier. COPE v1.2.5 was used to merge high-quality paired reads, and clonotypes were defined as unique nucleotide sequences. MiTCR v1.1 was used to align clonotypes to the IMGT TRBV, TRBD and TRBJ reference segments. Analysis was restricted to V-J combinations with a frequency above 0.0001, which covered roughly 99% of repertoires. A TCS score was defined as the ratio of F50 (clonal expansion) to E x V (chaos), with BLOSUM62-based TCRdist applied between CDR3 peptides within each V-J. Welch's t-statistics and random forest reduced fewer than 600 V-J features to fewer than 15, which were used in a naive Bayes classifier (R e1071). TCRdb redid the processing of the public reads, applying fastp at Q25 and MiXCR, and retained in-frame beta chains. Rows are combined by CDR3 protein, so each entry shows the most common genes and DNA. For this entry, the V and J calls and clone size follow TCRdb and not the study's own pipeline. This sample comprises about 400,000 distinct CDR3 sequences, roughly an eighth of them detected only once. 9.2% of the sample goes to the ten largest clones.

This clonotype occurred many times. The antigen this receptor binds is unknown. Base qualities are not at hand, and no much larger clone is one base apart. The CDR3 measures 14 amino acids from cysteine to phenylalanine. Here the CDR3 DNA is all that survives: 42 bases in frame from base 1. Cut back by 5 bases and 4 bases, the V and J ends lie 12 bases apart. CDR1 and CDR2, per the germline V gene, are MNHEY and SVGEGT. A patient counted as having stable Graves' hyperthyroidism if no progression to ophthalmopathy occurred over 18 months of follow-up. Hyperthyroidism patients were newly diagnosed, had a disease duration of under 2 months, and were aged 18 to 65 years. Any patient with an uncontrolled infection, another autoimmune disease, pregnancy or lactation was excluded. Clinical symptoms, serum thyroxine and TRAb, thyroid ultrasound, and orbital computed tomography formed the basis for the diagnoses. PBMCs were isolated from 7.5 to 10 ml of fresh peripheral blood by Ficoll-Paque density gradient centrifugation. Total RNA was extracted using Trizol reagent, and RNA quality was assessed on an Agilent 2100 Bioanalyzer.

The chain links TRBV6-2 or TRBV6-3 with TRBJ1-5; the D segment could be TRBD1, given 5 matching bases. This TCR came from a woman under 30 with Graves' hyperthyroidism. The sample consisted of blood. The CDR3 loop reads CASSRRVGNQPQHF. In nucleotide form, the sequence is TGTGCCAGCAGTCGCAGGGTAGGGAATCAGCCCCAGCATTTT.